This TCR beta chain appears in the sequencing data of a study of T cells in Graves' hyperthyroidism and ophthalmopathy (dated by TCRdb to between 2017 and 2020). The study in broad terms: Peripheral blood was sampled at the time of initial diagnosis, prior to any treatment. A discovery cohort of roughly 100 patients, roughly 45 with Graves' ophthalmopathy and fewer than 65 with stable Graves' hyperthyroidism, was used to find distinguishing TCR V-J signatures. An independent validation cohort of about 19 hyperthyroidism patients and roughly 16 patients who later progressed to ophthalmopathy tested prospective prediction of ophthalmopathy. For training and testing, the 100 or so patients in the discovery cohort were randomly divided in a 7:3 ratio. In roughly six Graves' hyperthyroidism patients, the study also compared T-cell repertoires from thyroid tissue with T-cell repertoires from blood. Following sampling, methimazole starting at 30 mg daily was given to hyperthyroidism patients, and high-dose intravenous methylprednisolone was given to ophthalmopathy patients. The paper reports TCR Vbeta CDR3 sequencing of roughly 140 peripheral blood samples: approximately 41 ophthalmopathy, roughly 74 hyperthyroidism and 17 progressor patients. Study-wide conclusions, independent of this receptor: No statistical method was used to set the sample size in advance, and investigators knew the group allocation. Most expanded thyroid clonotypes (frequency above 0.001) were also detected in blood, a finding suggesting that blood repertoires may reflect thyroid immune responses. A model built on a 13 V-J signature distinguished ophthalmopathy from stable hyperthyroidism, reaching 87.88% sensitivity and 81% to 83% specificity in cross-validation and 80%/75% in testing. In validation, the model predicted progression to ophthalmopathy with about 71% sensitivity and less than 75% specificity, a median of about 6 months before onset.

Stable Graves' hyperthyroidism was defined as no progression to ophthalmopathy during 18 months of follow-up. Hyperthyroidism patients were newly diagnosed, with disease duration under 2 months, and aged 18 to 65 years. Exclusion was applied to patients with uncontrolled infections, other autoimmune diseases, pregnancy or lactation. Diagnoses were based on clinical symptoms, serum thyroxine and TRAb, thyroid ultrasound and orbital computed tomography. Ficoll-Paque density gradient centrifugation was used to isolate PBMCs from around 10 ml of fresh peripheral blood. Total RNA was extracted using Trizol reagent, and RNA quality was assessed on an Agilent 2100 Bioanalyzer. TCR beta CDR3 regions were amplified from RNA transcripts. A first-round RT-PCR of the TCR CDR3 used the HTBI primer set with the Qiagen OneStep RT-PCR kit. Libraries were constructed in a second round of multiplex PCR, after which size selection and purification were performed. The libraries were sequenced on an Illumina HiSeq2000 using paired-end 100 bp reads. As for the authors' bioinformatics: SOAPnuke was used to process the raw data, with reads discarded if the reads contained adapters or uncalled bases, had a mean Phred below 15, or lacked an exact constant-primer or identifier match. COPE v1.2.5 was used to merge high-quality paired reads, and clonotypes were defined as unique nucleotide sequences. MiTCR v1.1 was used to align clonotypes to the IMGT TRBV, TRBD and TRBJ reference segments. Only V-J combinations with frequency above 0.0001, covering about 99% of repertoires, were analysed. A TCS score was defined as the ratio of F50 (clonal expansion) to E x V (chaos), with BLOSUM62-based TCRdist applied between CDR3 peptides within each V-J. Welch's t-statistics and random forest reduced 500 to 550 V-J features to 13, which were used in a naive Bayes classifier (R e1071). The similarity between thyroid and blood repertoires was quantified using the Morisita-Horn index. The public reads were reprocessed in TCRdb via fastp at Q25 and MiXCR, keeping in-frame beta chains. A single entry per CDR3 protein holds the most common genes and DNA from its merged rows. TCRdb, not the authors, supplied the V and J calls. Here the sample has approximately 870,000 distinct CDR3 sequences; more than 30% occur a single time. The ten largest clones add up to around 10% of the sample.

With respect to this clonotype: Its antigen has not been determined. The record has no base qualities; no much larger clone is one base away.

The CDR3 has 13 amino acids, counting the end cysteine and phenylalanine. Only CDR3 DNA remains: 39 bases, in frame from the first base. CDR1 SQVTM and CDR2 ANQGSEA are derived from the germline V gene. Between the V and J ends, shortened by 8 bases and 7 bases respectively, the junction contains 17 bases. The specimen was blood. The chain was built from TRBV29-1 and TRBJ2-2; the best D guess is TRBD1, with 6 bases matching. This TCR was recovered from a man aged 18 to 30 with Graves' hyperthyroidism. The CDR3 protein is CSTNTGSNGELFF. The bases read TGCAGCACCAATACAGGGTCTAACGGGGAGCTGTTTTTT.